Listed below are T cell receptor beta chains from one sample, sequenced in a study of CD8+ T cells in alopecia areata. Data came from immunoSEQ multiplex PCR; TCRdb stores just in-frame clones and leaves some out. The sample holds some 190,000 clones, around three fifths seen once. The sample consisted of CD4+ T cells sorted from blood, taken around week 50, from a patient treated with tofacitinib. Every receptor here comes from a human donor with alopecia areata. Both conserved end residues are part of each CDR3. The D gene is left open where the match is weak. Only some rows state a clone size, as once, few, many or a class for expanded clones.

TRBV10-3,-,TRBJ2-1,14,-,CAISARTVGDEQFF,TGTGCCATCAGTGCACGGACTGTTGGGGATGAGCAGTTCTTC
TRBV19,-,TRBJ1-5,14,-,CASAKEYSNQPQHF,TGTGCCAGCGCCAAAGAGTATAGCAATCAGCCCCAGCATTTT
TRBV6-5,-,TRBJ2-1,15,-,CASSLLGVRINEQFF,TGTGCCAGCAGTTTGCTGGGGGTCCGCATCAATGAGCAGTTCTTC
TRBV9,-,TRBJ2-4,14,-,CASSVSERQNIQYF,TGTGCCAGCAGCGTAAGCGAGCGACAAAACATTCAGTACTTC
TRBV27,-,TRBJ1-2,15,-,CASSSLGRQNYGYTF,TGTGCCAGCAGTTCCCTGGGACGGCAAAACTATGGCTACACCTTC
TRBV6-1,many,TRBJ2-6,14,-,CASSPFSGANVLTF,TGTGCCAGCAGTCCCTTCTCTGGGGCCAACGTCCTGACTTTC
TRBV25-1,once,TRBJ1-6,16,-,CASSEWGQVVDSPLHF,TGTGCCAGCAGTGAATGGGGGCAGGTGGTGGATTCACCCCTCCACTTT
TRBV29-1,-,TRBJ2-4,9,-,CSDYGIQYF,TGCAGCGATTATGGCATTCAGTACTTC
TRBV30,-,TRBJ1-2,13,TRBD1,CAWSRTGSYGYTF,TGTGCCTGGAGTCGGACAGGGAGCTATGGCTACACCTTC
TRBV20-1,-,TRBJ2-7,10,-,CSALDSTQYF,TGCAGTGCTTTGGACTCTACCCAGTACTTC
TRBV25-1,once,TRBJ1-6,15,-,CASKDGGSYNSPLHF,TGTGCCAGCAAAGATGGCGGCTCCTATAATTCACCCCTCCACTTT
TRBV29-1,many,TRBJ2-3,12,-,CSVAPDTDTQYF,TGCAGCGTGGCCCCTGACACAGATACGCAGTATTTT
TRBV29-1,-,TRBJ2-1,15,-,CSVHTGQGGYNEQFF,TGCAGCGTTCACACGGGGCAGGGAGGCTACAATGAGCAGTTCTTC
TRBV29-1,-,TRBJ2-5,13,-,CSGKRGFQETQYF,TGCAGCGGGAAACGGGGGTTCCAAGAGACCCAGTACTTC
TRBV27,-,TRBJ2-3,11,-,CASSLRDTQYF,TGTGCCAGCAGTCTACGGGATACGCAGTATTTT
TRBV25-1,-,TRBJ1-5,15,-,CASSEDSRSGQPQHF,TGTGCCAGCAGTGAAGACAGTAGGTCGGGTCAGCCCCAGCATTTT
TRBV7-2,-,TRBJ1-3,16,-,CASSLISQSSGNTIYF,TGTGCCAGCAGCTTAATATCACAGAGCTCTGGAAACACCATATATTTT
TRBV29-1,-,TRBJ2-6,16,-,CSVGFSRVSGANVLTF,TGCAGCGTTGGATTTTCAAGGGTATCAGGGGCCAACGTCCTGACTTTC
TRBV29-1,-,TRBJ2-2,13,-,CSVFRTNTGELFF,TGCAGCGTTTTCCGTACGAACACCGGGGAGCTGTTTTTT
TRBV5-6,-,TRBJ2-7,12,-,CASSLFSYEQYF,TGTGCCAGCAGCTTATTCAGTTACGAGCAGTACTTC
TRBV6-6,-,TRBJ2-3,15,-,CASSLLAGGTDTQYF,TGTGCCAGCAGTTTGTTGGCAGGGGGCACAGATACGCAGTATTTT
TRBV29-1,-,TRBJ2-7,12,TRBD1,CSVRQGVREQYF,TGCAGCGTGAGACAGGGGGTAAGGGAGCAGTACTTC
TRBV29-1,-,TRBJ2-5,12,-,CSVGQGPETQYF,TGCAGCGTCGGGCAGGGCCCAGAGACCCAGTACTTC
TRBV7-3,-,TRBJ2-2,13,-,CASRKDLGGELFF,TGTGCCAGCAGGAAGGACTTGGGCGGGGAGCTGTTTTTT
TRBV5-6,-,TRBJ1-4,15,-,CASSLWGFQDEKLFF,TGTGCCAGCAGCTTGTGGGGTTTTCAAGATGAAAAACTGTTTTTT
TRBV5-6,-,TRBJ2-7,16,-,CASSFLDRGQSYEQYF,TGTGCCAGCAGCTTCCTCGACCGAGGTCAGTCCTACGAGCAGTACTTC
TRBV7-2,-,TRBJ2-1,14,-,CASSSSGHNNEQFF,TGTGCCAGCAGCTCCTCGGGACACAACAATGAGCAGTTCTTC
TRBV11-1,-,TRBJ2-7,17,TRBD1,CASSFPFPGQGLYEQYF,TGTGCCAGCAGCTTTCCTTTCCCGGGACAGGGACTCTACGAGCAGTACTTC
TRBV6-1,-,TRBJ1-1,14,-,CASSGDGARTKAFF,TGTGCCAGCAGTGGAGACGGGGCCAGGACGAAGGCTTTCTTT
TRBV2,-,TRBJ1-5,15,TRBD1,CASSGGDRVNQPQHF,TGTGCCAGCAGTGGGGGGGACAGGGTAAATCAGCCCCAGCATTTT
TRBV29-1,-,TRBJ1-2,12,TRBD1,CSGKQGDNGYTF,TGCAGCGGAAAACAGGGGGATAATGGCTACACCTTC
TRBV10-3,-,TRBJ2-3,15,-,CAISDHSPSTDTQYF,TGTGCCATCAGTGACCATAGCCCCAGCACAGATACGCAGTATTTT
TRBV4-1,few,TRBJ2-4,14,TRBD2,CASSQPGLANIQYF,TGCGCCAGCAGCCAACCGGGACTAGCGAACATTCAGTACTTC
TRBV27,-,TRBJ2-3,12,-,CASVGTTDTQYF,TGTGCCAGCGTGGGGACCACAGATACGCAGTATTTT
TRBV7-2,few,TRBJ2-3,15,TRBD2,CASSRTSGGTDTQYF,TGTGCCAGCAGCCGGACTAGCGGGGGCACAGATACGCAGTATTTT
TRBV6-6,-,TRBJ2-5,14,TRBD1,CATTGQGRQETQYF,TGTGCCACCACGGGACAGGGAAGGCAAGAGACCCAGTACTTC
TRBV29-1,-,TRBJ1-5,13,TRBD1,CSVGGGENQPQHF,TGCAGCGTTGGAGGGGGCGAGAATCAGCCCCAGCATTTT
TRBV6-5,-,TRBJ1-2,15,TRBD1,CASSYSKTGGYGYTF,TGTGCCAGCAGTTACTCGAAGACAGGGGGCTATGGCTACACCTTC
TRBV7-3,-,TRBJ2-1,17,TRBD2,CASSRNLSGGFYNEQFF,TGTGCCAGCAGCCGAAACCTAAGCGGGGGCTTCTACAATGAGCAGTTCTTC
TRBV30,-,TRBJ2-3,11,-,CAWSGGDTQYF,TGTGCCTGGAGTGGGGGAGATACGCAGTATTTT
TRBV14,-,TRBJ2-1,13,-,CASKTGSWGEQFF,TGTGCCAGTAAGACAGGATCATGGGGGGAGCAGTTCTTC
TRBV29-1,-,TRBJ1-2,12,-,CSVGVSGYGYTF,TGCAGCGTTGGGGTTTCAGGGTATGGCTACACCTTC
TRBV7-2,-,TRBJ2-1,15,TRBD1,CASSFSSRGLDEQFF,TGTGCCAGCAGCTTTTCGTCCAGGGGGCTCGATGAGCAGTTCTTC
TRBV29-1,-,TRBJ2-3,11,-,CSVSQGDTQYF,TGCAGCGTTAGTCAGGGGGATACGCAGTATTTT
TRBV30,-,TRBJ1-2,17,TRBD1,CAWKIGDRGIFNYGYTF,TGTGCCTGGAAGATTGGGGACAGGGGGATTTTCAACTATGGCTACACCTTC
TRBV29-1,-,TRBJ2-7,13,-,CSVESPVSYEQYF,TGCAGCGTTGAAAGCCCAGTCTCCTACGAGCAGTACTTC
TRBV2,-,TRBJ1-3,14,-,CASSRASSGNTIYF,TGTGCCAGCAGTAGGGCTAGCTCTGGAAACACCATATATTTT
TRBV4-3,few,TRBJ2-1,18,TRBD1,CASSQDLEGTEAYNEQFF,TGCGCCAGCAGCCAAGACCTCGAGGGGACAGAGGCCTACAATGAGCAGTTCTTC
TRBV7-9,-,TRBJ2-7,12,-,CASSPPIGEQYF,TGTGCCAGCAGCCCTCCGATAGGCGAGCAGTACTTC
TRBV6-5,-,TRBJ1-5,15,-,CASRLRGSGNQPQHF,TGTGCCAGCAGATTGAGGGGGTCTGGCAATCAGCCCCAGCATTTT